This T cell receptor beta chain derives from a study of T cells in Graves' hyperthyroidism and ophthalmopathy. For the study at large: Sampling of peripheral blood happened at initial diagnosis, prior to any treatment.

This clonotype was observed many times. Amplified regions were TCR beta CDR3 sequences from RNA transcripts. HTBI primers were the set used in a first-round RT-PCR of the TCR CDR3. TCRdb re-called the multiplex PCR reads through MiXCR, storing one row per CDR3 protein. The table lists more than 500,000 distinct CDR3 sequences, about 14% of them singletons. The V end was cut by 8 bases, the J end by 4 bases, with 9 bases between. The CDR3 is 11 residues long. Looked up from germline, CDR1 is MNHEY and CDR2 is SVGEGT. This TCR came from a woman aged 40 to 55 with Graves' ophthalmopathy. The chain uses TRBV6-2 or TRBV6-3 and TRBJ2-7; perhaps TRBD1 as D (6 bases). Material for sequencing was blood. In DNA form, the CDR3 reads TGTGCCAGCGCGGACAGATACGAGCAGTACTTC. It codes for CASADRYEQYF.